Given below is one T cell receptor (beta chain) in context. The antigen remains unidentified. Germline assignment: CDR1 SGHTA and CDR2 FQGNSA. This CDR3 has 14 amino acids. V lost 8 bases, J lost 6 bases, and 6 bases stayed unmatched. This specimen belongs to a study of T-cell memory formation after mild COVID-19. Study details: TCR clusters showed largely donor specificity. Findings and caveats of the study: Contracting CD4+ clones lay largely in CM and EM, with CD8+ ones residing in EMRA. Some responding clones appeared in pre-infection memory, suggesting cross-reactive memory joined.

TCR alpha and TCR beta cDNA libraries with sample barcodes and UMIs came from 5'RACE using constant-segment primers. TCRdb reprocessed the 5' RACE reads via MiXCR and lists one record per CDR3 protein. Of 350,000 or so distinct CDR3 sequences listed, 20% to 25% are singletons. V usage is TRBV7-2 and J usage is TRBJ2-5, with 13 nucleotides matching TRBD2. Sequences were obtained from PBMCs or a T cell subset sorted from them (not recorded which). This receptor was obtained from a man between 18 and 35 years old who had mild COVID-19 (a few samples of this study predate the infection). Cell type and time point are not known. In DNA, the CDR3 is TGTGCCAGCTCCGGACTAGCGGGGGAAAAGACCCAGTACTTC. This encodes CASSGLAGEKTQYF. The full variable domain, in which reference TRBV7-2 and TRBJ2-5 provide the parts outside the CDR3, is GAGVSQSPSNKVTEKGKDVELRCDPISGHTALYWYRQSLGQGLEFLIYFQGNSAPDKSGLPSDRFSAERTGGSVSTLTIQRTQQEDSAVYLCASSGLAGEKTQYFGPGTRLLVL.